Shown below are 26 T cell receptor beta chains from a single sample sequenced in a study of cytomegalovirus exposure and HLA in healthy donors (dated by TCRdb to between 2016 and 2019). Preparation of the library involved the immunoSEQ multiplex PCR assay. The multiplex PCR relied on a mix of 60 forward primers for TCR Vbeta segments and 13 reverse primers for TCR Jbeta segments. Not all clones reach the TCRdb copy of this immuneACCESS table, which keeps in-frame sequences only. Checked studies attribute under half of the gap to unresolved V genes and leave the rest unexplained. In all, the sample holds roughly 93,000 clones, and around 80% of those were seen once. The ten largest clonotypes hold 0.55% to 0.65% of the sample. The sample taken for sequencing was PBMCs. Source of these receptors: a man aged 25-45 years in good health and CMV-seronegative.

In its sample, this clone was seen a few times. CDR3 bases: TGCGCCAGCAGCCAAGATAGGGGACTAGTATACAATGAGCAGTTCTTC. Its protein product is CASSQDRGLVYNEQFF. The V call is TRBV4-1, the J call TRBJ2-1; 8 bases are a match to TRBD2. The CDR3 spans 16 residues. Germline V gene data show CDR1 as MGHRA and CDR2 as YSYEKL. V lost 0 bases, J lost 4 bases, and 5 bases stayed unmatched.

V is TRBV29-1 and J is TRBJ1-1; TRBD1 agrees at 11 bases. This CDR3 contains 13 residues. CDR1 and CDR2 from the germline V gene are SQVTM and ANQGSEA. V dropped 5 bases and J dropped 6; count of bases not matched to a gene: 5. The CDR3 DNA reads TGCAGCGTTAGGACAGGGGGCTTCTCTGAAGCTTTCTTT. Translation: CSVRTGGFSEAFF.

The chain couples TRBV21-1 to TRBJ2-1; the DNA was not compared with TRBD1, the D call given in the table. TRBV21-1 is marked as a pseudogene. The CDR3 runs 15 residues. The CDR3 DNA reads TGTGCCAGCAGCAAAGCGTTCGGATCAGGTTGCGAGCAGTTCTTC. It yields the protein CASSKAFGSGCEQFF.

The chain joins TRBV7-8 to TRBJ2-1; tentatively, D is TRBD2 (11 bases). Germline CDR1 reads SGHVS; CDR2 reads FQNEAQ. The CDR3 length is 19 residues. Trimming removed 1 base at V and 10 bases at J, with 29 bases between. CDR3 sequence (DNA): TGTGCCAGCAGCTTAGTCGGACAGGGGGGGCTAGCGGGAGGACGCGAGCAGTTCTTC. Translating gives CASSLVGQGGLAGGREQFF.

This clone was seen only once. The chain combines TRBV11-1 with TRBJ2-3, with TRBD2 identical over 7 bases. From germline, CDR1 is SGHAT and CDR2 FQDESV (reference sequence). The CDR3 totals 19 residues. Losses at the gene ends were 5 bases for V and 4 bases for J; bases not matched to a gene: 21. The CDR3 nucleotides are TGTGCCAGCAGCACCCTAGGAGGGACTACCTCCGTGGGGGCAGATACGCAGTATTTT. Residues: CASSTLGGTTSVGADTQYF. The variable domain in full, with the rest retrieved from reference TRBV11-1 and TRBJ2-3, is EAEVAQSPRYKITEKSQAVAFWCDPISGHATLYWYRQILGQGPELLVQFQDESVVDDSQLPKDRFSAERLKGVDSTLKIQPAELGDSAMYLCASSTLGGTTSVGADTQYFGPGTRLTVL.

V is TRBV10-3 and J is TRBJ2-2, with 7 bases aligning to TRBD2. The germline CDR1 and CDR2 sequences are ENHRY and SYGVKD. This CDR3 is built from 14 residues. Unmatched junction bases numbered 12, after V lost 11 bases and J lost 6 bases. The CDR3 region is CAGSSQAGAGELFF. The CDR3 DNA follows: TGTGCCGGGTCCTCTCAGGCGGGGGCCGGGGAGCTGTTTTTT.

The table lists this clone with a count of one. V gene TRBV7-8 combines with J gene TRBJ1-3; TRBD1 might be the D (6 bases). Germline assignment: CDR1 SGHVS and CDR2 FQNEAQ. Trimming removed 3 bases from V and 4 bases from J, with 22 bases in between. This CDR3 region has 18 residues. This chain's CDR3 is CASSLSIRGGQAGNTIYF. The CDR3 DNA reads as TGTGCCAGCAGCTTGAGTATCCGCGGGGGGCAAGCCGGAAACACCATATATTTT.

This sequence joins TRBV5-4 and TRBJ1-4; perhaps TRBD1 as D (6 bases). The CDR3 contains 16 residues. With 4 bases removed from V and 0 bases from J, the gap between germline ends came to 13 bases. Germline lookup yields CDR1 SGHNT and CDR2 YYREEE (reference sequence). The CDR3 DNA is TGTGCCAGCAGCCCTGGACAGACGGCAACTAATGAAAAACTGTTTTTT. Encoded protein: CASSPGQTATNEKLFF. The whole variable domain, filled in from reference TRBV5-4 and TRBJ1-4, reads ETGVTQSPTHLIKTRGQQVTLRCSSQSGHNTVSWYQQALGQGPQFIFQYYREEENGRGNFPPRFSGLQFPNYSSELNVNALELDDSALYLCASSPGQTATNEKLFFGSGTQLSVL.

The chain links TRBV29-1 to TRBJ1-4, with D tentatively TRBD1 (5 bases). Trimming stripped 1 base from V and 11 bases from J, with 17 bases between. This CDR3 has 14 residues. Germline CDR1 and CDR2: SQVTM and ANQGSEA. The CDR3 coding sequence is TGCAGCGTTGAAGTTGCGGGGCTGATCGGGAAACTGTTTTTT. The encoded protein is CSVEVAGLIGKLFF.

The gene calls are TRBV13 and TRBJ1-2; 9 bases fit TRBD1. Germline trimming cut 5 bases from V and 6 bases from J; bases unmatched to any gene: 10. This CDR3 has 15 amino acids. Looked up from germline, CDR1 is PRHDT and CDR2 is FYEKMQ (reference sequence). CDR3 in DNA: TGTGCCAGCAGCCCAAGGGGACAGGGCCGCCATGGCTACACCTTC. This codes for CASSPRGQGRHGYTF. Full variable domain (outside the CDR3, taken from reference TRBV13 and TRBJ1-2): AAGVIQSPRHLIKEKRETATLKCYPIPRHDTVYWYQQGPGQDPQFLISFYEKMQSDKGSIPDRFSAQQFSDYHSELNMSSLELGDSALYFCASSPRGQGRHGYTFGSGTRLTVV.

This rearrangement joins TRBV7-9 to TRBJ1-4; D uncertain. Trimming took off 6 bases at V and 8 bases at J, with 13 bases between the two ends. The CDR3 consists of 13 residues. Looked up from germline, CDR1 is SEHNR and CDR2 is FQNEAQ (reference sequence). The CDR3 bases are TGTGCCAGCAGACCGATCGCGGAGGAAAAACTGTTTTTT. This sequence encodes CASRPIAEEKLFF.

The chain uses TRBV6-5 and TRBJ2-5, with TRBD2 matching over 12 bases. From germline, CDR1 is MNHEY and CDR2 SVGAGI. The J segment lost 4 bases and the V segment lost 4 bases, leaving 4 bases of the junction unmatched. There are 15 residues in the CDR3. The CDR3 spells CASSLTSGSVETQYF. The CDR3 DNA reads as TGTGCCAGCAGTTTGACTAGCGGGAGCGTAGAGACCCAGTACTTC.

This CDR3 reads CATSRLGTAKNYGYTF. CDR3 coding DNA: TGTGCCACCAGCCGTTTAGGGACAGCCAAGAACTATGGCTACACCTTC. The chain has TRBV15 and TRBJ1-2, with 7 bases that match TRBD1. The CDR3 is 16 residues long. CDR1 and CDR2 (germline): LNHNV, YYDKDF (reference sequence). The V segment lost 5 bases and the J segment 2 bases; nucleotides outside the gene matches: 11.

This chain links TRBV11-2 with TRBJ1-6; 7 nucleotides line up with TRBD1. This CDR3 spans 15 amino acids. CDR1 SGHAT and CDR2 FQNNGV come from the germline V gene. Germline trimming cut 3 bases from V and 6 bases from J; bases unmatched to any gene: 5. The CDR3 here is CASSLETGSNSPLHF. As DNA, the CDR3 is TGTGCCAGCAGCTTGGAGACAGGGAGTAATTCACCCCTCCACTTT.

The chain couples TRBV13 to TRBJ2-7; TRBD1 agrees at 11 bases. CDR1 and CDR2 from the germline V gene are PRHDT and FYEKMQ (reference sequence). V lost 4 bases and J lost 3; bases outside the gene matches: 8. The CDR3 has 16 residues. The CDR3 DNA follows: TGTGCCAGCAGCTCCTCCGGGACAGGGGGGTACTACGAGCAGTACTTC. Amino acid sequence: CASSSSGTGGYYEQYF.

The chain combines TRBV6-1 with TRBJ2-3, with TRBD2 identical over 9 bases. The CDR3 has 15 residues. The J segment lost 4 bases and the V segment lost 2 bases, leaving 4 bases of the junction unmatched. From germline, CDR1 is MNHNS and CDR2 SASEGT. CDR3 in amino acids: CASSESAGGPDTQYF. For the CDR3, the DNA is TGTGCCAGCAGTGAATCCGCGGGAGGGCCAGATACGCAGTATTTT.

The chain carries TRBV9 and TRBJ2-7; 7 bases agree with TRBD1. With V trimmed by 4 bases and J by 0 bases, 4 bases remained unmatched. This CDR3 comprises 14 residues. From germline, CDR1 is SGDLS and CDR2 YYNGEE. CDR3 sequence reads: CASSPGDSSYEQYF. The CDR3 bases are TGTGCCAGCAGCCCCGGGGACAGCTCCTACGAGCAGTACTTC.

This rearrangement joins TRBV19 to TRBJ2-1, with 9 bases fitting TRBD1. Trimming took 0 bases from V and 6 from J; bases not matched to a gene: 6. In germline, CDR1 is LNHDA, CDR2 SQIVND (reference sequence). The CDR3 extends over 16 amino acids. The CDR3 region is CASSIDPGQGPNEQFF. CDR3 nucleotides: TGTGCCAGTAGTATAGATCCAGGACAGGGGCCCAATGAGCAGTTCTTC.

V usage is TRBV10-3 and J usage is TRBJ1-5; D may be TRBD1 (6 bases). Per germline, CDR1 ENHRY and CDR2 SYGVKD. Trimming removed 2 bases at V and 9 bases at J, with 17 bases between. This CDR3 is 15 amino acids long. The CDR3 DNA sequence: TGTGCCATCAGTGAGCACAGGGAGAGGATTCGGCCCCAGCATTTT. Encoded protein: CAISEHRERIRPQHF.

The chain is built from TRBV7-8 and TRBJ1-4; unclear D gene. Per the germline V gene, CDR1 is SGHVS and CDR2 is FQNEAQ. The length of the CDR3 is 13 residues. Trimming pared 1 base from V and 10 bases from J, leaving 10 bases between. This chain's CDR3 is CASSLDYAGKLFF. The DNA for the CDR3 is TGTGCCAGCAGCTTAGACTATGCGGGAAAACTGTTTTTT.

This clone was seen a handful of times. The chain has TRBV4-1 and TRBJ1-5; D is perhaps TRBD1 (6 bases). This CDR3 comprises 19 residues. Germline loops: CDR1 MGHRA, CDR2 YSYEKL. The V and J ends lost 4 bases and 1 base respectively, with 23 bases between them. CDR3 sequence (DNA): TGCGCCAGCAGCCTTTTTCCGGTCCTACAGGGCGGCAGCAATCAGCCCCAGCATTTT. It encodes CASSLFPVLQGGSNQPQHF.

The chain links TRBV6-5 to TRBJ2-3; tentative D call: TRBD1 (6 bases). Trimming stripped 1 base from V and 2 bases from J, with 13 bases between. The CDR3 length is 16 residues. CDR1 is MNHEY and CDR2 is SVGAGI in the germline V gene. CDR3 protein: CASSYWAGANTDTQYF. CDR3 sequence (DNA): TGTGCCAGCAGTTACTGGGCAGGGGCGAACACAGATACGCAGTATTTT.

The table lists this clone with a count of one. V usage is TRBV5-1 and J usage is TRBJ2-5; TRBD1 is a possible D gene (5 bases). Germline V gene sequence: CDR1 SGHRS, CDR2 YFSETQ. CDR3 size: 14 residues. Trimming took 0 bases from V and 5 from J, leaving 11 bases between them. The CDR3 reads CASSLAQGRETQYF. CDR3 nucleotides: TGCGCCAGCAGCTTGGCCCAGGGCCGGGAGACCCAGTACTTC.

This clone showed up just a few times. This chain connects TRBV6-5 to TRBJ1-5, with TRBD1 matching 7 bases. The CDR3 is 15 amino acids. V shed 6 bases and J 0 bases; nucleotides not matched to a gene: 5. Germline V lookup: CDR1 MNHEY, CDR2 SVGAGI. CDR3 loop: CASRQTGNSNQPQHF. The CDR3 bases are TGTGCCAGCAGACAGACAGGGAATAGCAATCAGCCCCAGCATTTT.

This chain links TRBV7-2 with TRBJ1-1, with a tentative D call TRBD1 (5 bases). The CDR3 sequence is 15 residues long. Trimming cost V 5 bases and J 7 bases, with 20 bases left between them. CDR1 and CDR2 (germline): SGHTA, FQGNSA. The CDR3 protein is CASSPSRAQGFEAFF. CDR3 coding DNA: TGTGCCAGCAGCCCCTCCCGAGCCCAGGGATTTGAAGCTTTCTTT.

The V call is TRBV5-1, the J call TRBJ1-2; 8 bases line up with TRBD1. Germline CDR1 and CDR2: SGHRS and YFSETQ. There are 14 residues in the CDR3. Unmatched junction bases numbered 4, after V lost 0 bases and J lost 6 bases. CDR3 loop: CASSLAGQGDGYTF. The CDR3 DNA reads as TGCGCCAGCAGCTTGGCCGGACAGGGAGATGGCTACACCTTC.